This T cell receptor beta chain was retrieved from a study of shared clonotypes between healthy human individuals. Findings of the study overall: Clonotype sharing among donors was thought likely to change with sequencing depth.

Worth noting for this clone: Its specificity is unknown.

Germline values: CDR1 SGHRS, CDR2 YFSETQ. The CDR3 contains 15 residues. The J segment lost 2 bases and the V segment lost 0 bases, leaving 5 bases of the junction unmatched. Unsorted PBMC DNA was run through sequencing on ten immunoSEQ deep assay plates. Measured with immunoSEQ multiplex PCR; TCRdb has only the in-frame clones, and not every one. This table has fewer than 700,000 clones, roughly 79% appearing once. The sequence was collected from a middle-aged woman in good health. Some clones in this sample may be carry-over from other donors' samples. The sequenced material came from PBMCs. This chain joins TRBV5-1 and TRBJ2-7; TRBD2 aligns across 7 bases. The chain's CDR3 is CASSLGASGPYEQYF. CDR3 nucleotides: TGCGCCAGCAGCTTGGGGGCTAGCGGTCCCTACGAGCAGTACTTC.